Listed below are T cell receptor beta chains from one sample, sequenced in a study of cytomegalovirus exposure and HLA in healthy donors. The data were produced by immunoSEQ multiplex PCR, yet TCRdb's version contains in-frame clones alone and is incomplete. The data contain under 95,000 clones, more than 60% of them singletons. The source material was PBMCs. These receptors all stem from a man between 40 and 49 years old in good health and CMV-seronegative. CDR3s include the opening cysteine and the closing phenylalanine or tryptophan. Each record gives: V gene, D gene, clone size, J gene, CDR3 protein, CDR3 DNA. D genes are given only for firm matches. Not all rows give a size; the values are once, few, many and, for expanded clones, a class.

TRBV5-1	TRBD1	-	TRBJ1-6	CASSPSGTGGNSPLHF	TGCGCCAGCAGCCCGTCCGGGACAGGGGGCAATTCACCCCTCCACTTT
TRBV7-2	-	-	TRBJ1-5	CASKMGAGNQPQHF	TGTGCCAGTAAAATGGGGGCAGGCAATCAGCCCCAGCATTTT
TRBV10-1	-	once	TRBJ2-7	CASSQGTYEQYF	TGCGCCAGCAGCCAGGGCACCTACGAGCAGTACTTC
TRBV19	-	-	TRBJ1-1	CASRRSANTEAFF	TGTGCCAGCCGGCGGTCAGCAAACACTGAAGCTTTCTTT
TRBV28	TRBD1	-	TRBJ1-2	CASRRDRGYTF	TGTGCCAGCAGGAGGGACAGGGGTTACACCTTC
TRBV5-1	-	-	TRBJ1-2	CASSTGGGSERGNYGYTF	TGCGCCAGCAGCACGGGGGGAGGCAGCGAGCGCGGAAATTATGGCTACACCTTC
TRBV6-1	TRBD1	few	TRBJ1-5	CASSRDRGGQPQHF	TGTGCCAGCAGCCGCGACAGGGGAGGTCAGCCCCAGCATTTT
TRBV27	TRBD1	once	TRBJ1-5	CASSLMYRDRGHQPQHF	TGTGCCAGCAGTTTAATGTATCGGGACAGGGGGCATCAGCCCCAGCATTTT
TRBV19	-	-	TRBJ1-1	CASNLQDQAGTEAFF	TGTGCCAGCAACCTCCAAGACCAGGCAGGCACTGAAGCTTTCTTT
TRBV29-1	-	-	TRBJ1-2	CSVPRGDRSYGYTF	TGCAGCGTTCCCCGGGGGGATCGCAGCTATGGCTACACCTTC
TRBV4-1	-	-	TRBJ2-6	CASSPAGGANVLTF	TGCGCCAGCAGCCCGGCCGGGGGTGCCAACGTCCTGACTTTC
TRBV18	-	few	TRBJ1-5	CASSPPDSTRGNQPQHF	TGTGCCAGCTCACCACCAGACAGCACCCGGGGCAATCAGCCCCAGCATTTT
TRBV7-9	TRBD1	-	TRBJ1-1	CASSLVFGLQGAVNTEAFF	TGTGCCAGCAGCTTAGTTTTTGGATTACAGGGGGCGGTAAACACTGAAGCTTTCTTT
TRBV4-1	TRBD2	-	TRBJ2-7	CASSFGGRDSYEQYF	TGCGCCAGCAGCTTCGGCGGGAGGGACTCCTACGAGCAGTACTTC
TRBV5-1	-	-	TRBJ1-4	CASSFGRASRNEKLFF	TGCGCCAGCAGCTTTGGCAGGGCATCCCGCAATGAAAAACTGTTTTTT
TRBV13	TRBD1	-	TRBJ2-1	CASSQAGTVYNEQFF	TGTGCCAGCAGCCAGGCCGGGACAGTCTACAATGAGCAGTTCTTC
TRBV6-5	TRBD1	-	TRBJ1-1	CASSYSTGYTEAFF	TGTGCCAGCAGTTACTCGACAGGGTACACTGAAGCTTTCTTT
TRBV11-2	-	-	TRBJ1-3	CASSLDRGGNTIYF	TGTGCCAGCAGCTTAGACAGGGGTGGAAACACCATATATTTT
TRBV7-9	-	-	TRBJ1-3	CASSLGVGNTIYF	TGTGCCAGCAGCTTAGGCGTTGGAAACACCATATATTTT
TRBV15	-	few	TRBJ2-1	CATSRPGDTQTDEQFF	TGTGCCACCAGCAGACCTGGGGACACCCAGACCGATGAGCAGTTCTTC
TRBV5-5	-	few	TRBJ2-5	CASSREGKTQYF	TGTGCCAGCAGCCGGGAAGGGAAGACCCAGTACTTC
TRBV29-1	TRBD2	few	TRBJ2-5	CSVAGTSGNGETQYF	TGCAGCGTTGCCGGGACTAGCGGGAACGGAGAGACCCAGTACTTC
TRBV27	-	-	TRBJ1-2	CASSLSSASYYGYTF	TGTGCCAGCAGTTTATCCTCAGCGAGCTACTATGGCTACACCTTC
TRBV10-3	TRBD1	-	TRBJ2-7	CAIRLGTGQAYEQYF	TGTGCCATCAGACTCGGGACAGGACAGGCTTACGAGCAGTACTTC
TRBV11-2	-	-	TRBJ2-5	CASSLALQETQYF	TGTGCCAGCAGCTTAGCTCTCCAAGAGACCCAGTACTTC
TRBV5-6	TRBD1	-	TRBJ1-5	CASRDRQGAQPQHF	TGTGCCAGCCGGGATAGACAGGGAGCCCAGCCCCAGCATTTT
TRBV5-1	TRBD1	-	TRBJ1-2	CASRYTGGDGYTF	TGCGCCAGCAGATATACAGGGGGAGATGGCTACACCTTC
TRBV4-2	TRBD1	-	TRBJ1-6	CASSQDGSQGASPLHF	TGTGCCAGCAGCCAAGATGGGTCACAGGGGGCTTCACCCCTCCACTTT
TRBV7-3	TRBD2	-	TRBJ2-1	CASSLTLAGGGEQFF	TGTGCCAGCAGCTTAACACTAGCGGGAGGGGGTGAGCAGTTCTTC
TRBV6-4	TRBD2	-	TRBJ2-2	CASSALAGGPITGELFF	TGTGCCAGCAGTGCACTAGCGGGGGGGCCGATTACCGGGGAGCTGTTTTTT
TRBV7-7	TRBD2	-	TRBJ2-2	CASSQSSGGIPGELFF	TGTGCTAGCAGCCAGTCTAGCGGGGGGATCCCCGGGGAGCTGTTTTTT
TRBV21-1	-	many	TRBJ2-7	CASSKGRGGQGIYEQYF	TGTGCCAGCAGCAAAGGTCGTGGGGGACAGGGAATCTACGAGCAGTACTTC
TRBV2	-	-	TRBJ1-5	CASSHGGLNQPQHF	TGTGCCAGCAGTCACGGCGGCTTAAATCAGCCCCAGCATTTT
TRBV5-1	-	-	TRBJ1-3	CASSSDPRGVGNTIYF	TGCGCCAGCAGCTCGGATCCTCGAGGAGTTGGAAACACCATATATTTT
TRBV5-1	TRBD1	few	TRBJ2-3	CASSSMGQVEDTQYF	TGCGCCAGCAGCTCAATGGGACAGGTTGAAGATACGCAGTATTTT
TRBV5-1	TRBD1	once	TRBJ1-4	CASSLGAQGANAKLFF	TGCGCCAGCAGCTTGGGGGCCCAGGGGGCCAACGCAAAACTGTTTTTT
TRBV6-5	TRBD1	-	TRBJ1-1	CASSYQGANTEAFF	TGTGCCAGCAGTTACCAGGGGGCGAACACTGAAGCTTTCTTT
TRBV11-3	-	-	TRBJ2-7	CASSLARVYEQYF	TGTGCCAGCAGCTTAGCCCGGGTCTACGAGCAGTACTTC
TRBV25-1	-	-	TRBJ2-7	CASSDGAGWNEQYF	TGTGCCAGCAGTGATGGGGCGGGGTGGAATGAGCAGTACTTC
TRBV5-1	TRBD2	-	TRBJ2-7	CASSLVAGGPNEQYF	TGCGCCAGCAGCTTGGTTGCGGGAGGGCCCAACGAGCAGTACTTC
TRBV5-8	-	-	TRBJ2-7	CASSLVGVGEQYF	TGTGCCAGCAGCTTGGTCGGGGTCGGCGAGCAGTACTTC
TRBV6-1	TRBD1	-	TRBJ2-5	CASSGDRAGGTQYF	TGTGCCAGCAGTGGGGACAGGGCTGGTGGGACCCAGTACTTC
TRBV5-1	-	-	TRBJ2-2	CASSLQYTGELFF	TGCGCCAGCAGCTTACAGTACACCGGGGAGCTGTTTTTT
TRBV15	TRBD1	-	TRBJ1-2	CATSGTVGFPYTF	TGTGCCACCAGCGGGACAGTCGGGTTCCCCTACACCTTC
TRBV9	TRBD1	-	TRBJ2-2	CASSGRQGGPTGELFF	TGTGCCAGCAGCGGGAGACAGGGTGGTCCCACCGGGGAGCTGTTTTTT
TRBV4-1	TRBD1	-	TRBJ1-1	CASSQGTGAEAFF	TGCGCCAGCAGCCAAGGGACAGGGGCTGAAGCTTTCTTT
TRBV5-1	TRBD2	-	TRBJ2-1	CASSLEGLAAYNEQFF	TGCGCCAGCAGCTTGGAGGGACTAGCGGCCTACAATGAGCAGTTCTTC
TRBV19	-	-	TRBJ2-2	CASSWTANTGELFF	TGTGCCAGTAGTTGGACAGCCAACACCGGGGAGCTGTTTTTT
TRBV5-1	-	medium-sized	TRBJ1-1	CASSPGSTEAFF	TGCGCCAGCAGTCCAGGGTCCACTGAAGCTTTCTTT
TRBV7-8	TRBD2	-	TRBJ2-1	CASSLRLAGEGNEQFF	TGTGCCAGCAGCCTCCGACTAGCGGGAGAGGGCAATGAGCAGTTCTTC
TRBV6-5	-	-	TRBJ1-1	CASSYSRLANTEAFF	TGTGCCAGCAGTTACTCGAGATTAGCAAACACTGAAGCTTTCTTT
TRBV6-5	TRBD2	once	TRBJ2-1	CASRLAGGDVNEQFF	TGTGCCAGCAGACTAGCGGGAGGGGATGTGAATGAGCAGTTCTTC
TRBV4-1	TRBD2	-	TRBJ2-7	CASSQDLGTSGRYEQYF	TGCGCCAGCAGCCAAGATCTTGGGACTAGCGGACGGTACGAGCAGTACTTC
TRBV11-3	-	-	TRBJ2-2	CASSSSELFF	TGTGCCAGCAGCTCTTCCGAGCTGTTTTTT
TRBV7-8	-	-	TRBJ1-1	CASSLLLNRLTEAFF	TGTGCCAGCAGCTTACTCCTAAATCGACTCACTGAAGCTTTCTTT
TRBV6-1	-	-	TRBJ2-7	CASGFTETYEQYF	TGTGCCAGCGGCTTCACAGAAACATACGAGCAGTACTTC
TRBV4-1	TRBD1	-	TRBJ2-2	CASSQEQGKGELFF	TGCGCCAGCAGCCAAGAACAGGGGAAGGGGGAGCTGTTTTTT